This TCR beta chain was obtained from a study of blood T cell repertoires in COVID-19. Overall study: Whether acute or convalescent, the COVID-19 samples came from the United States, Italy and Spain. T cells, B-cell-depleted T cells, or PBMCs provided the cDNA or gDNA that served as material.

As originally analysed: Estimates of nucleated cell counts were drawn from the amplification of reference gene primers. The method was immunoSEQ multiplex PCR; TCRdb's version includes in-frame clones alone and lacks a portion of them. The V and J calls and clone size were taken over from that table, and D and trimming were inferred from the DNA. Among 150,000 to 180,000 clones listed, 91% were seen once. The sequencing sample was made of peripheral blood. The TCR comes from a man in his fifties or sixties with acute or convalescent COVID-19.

Here the CDR3 DNA reads TGTGCCAGCAGGACTAGCGGCCACAATGAGCAGTTCTTC. It specifies CASRTSGHNEQFF. The chain links TRBV6-5 to TRBJ2-1, with 9 bases aligning to TRBD2. The CDR3 extends over 13 amino acids. Germline CDR1 MNHEY, CDR2 SVGAGI. J lost 5 bases, V lost 6 bases, and 2 bases had no gene match.